Presented here are 9 T cell receptor beta chains from one specimen sequenced in a study of CD8+ T cells in alopecia areata. RNA, once extracted, was reverse transcribed into cDNA for use as the sequencing template. Here immunoSEQ multiplex PCR was the method, and the copy in TCRdb shows in-frame clones only, minus some. The table records around 250,000 clones, under 80% of them present only once. The source was CD4+ T cells sorted from blood, collected at week 0. All receptors come from a human donor with alopecia areata.

This rearrangement joins TRBV15 to TRBJ2-3; D gene ambiguous. V was clipped by 0 bases and J by 1 base, with 8 bases between them. The germline V gene has CDR1 LNHNV and CDR2 YYDKDF (reference sequence). This CDR3 contains 15 residues. CDR3 protein: CATSRDRSRTDTQYF. The DNA for the CDR3 is TGTGCCACCAGCAGAGACCGCTCCCGCACAGATACGCAGTATTTT.

This clone was picked up one time. The chain is built from TRBV11-2 and TRBJ2-7; D is unclear. V lost 1 base to trimming and J lost 4 bases, with 2 bases between them. This CDR3 spans 11 amino acids. Germline assignment: CDR1 SGHAT and CDR2 FQNNGV. The CDR3 spells CASSLVYEQYF. Written as DNA, the CDR3 is TGTGCCAGCAGCTTAGTTTACGAGCAGTACTTC.

CDR3 sequence reads: CASSSEGVGANVLTF. The CDR3 DNA follows: TGCGCCAGCAGCTCCGAAGGGGTCGGGGCCAACGTCCTGACTTTC. The V and J genes are TRBV5-1 and TRBJ2-6; weak D call: TRBD1 (5 bases). The germline gives CDR1 SGHRS, CDR2 YFSETQ. Trimming removed 3 bases from V and 4 bases from J, with 11 bases in between. The length of the CDR3 is 15 residues.

Concerning this clone: This CDR3 is also generated by other DNA sequences in the sample. V is TRBV2 and J is TRBJ2-5; D unresolved. V lost 6 bases to trimming and J lost 2 bases, with 4 bases between them. From germline, CDR1 is SNHLY and CDR2 FYNNEI. The CDR3 length is 11 residues. The DNA of the CDR3 is TGTGCCAGCAGGGAACAAGAGACCCAGTACTTC. Encoded protein: CASREQETQYF.

This chain uses TRBV7-9 with TRBJ1-1, with D hard to call. Between the trimmed V and J ends, which lost 2 bases and 0 bases, there was a span of 4 bases. There are 13 residues in the CDR3. CDR1 and CDR2 from the germline V gene are SEHNR and FQNEAQ (reference sequence). CDR3 amino acids: CASSLQMNTEAFF. CDR3 bases: TGTGCCAGCAGCTTACAGATGAACACTGAAGCTTTCTTT.

This clone turned up a few times. The chain has TRBV11-1 and TRBJ1-1; D might be TRBD1 (6 bases). This CDR3 contains 16 residues. V lost 2 bases and J 4 bases, leaving 17 bases between the germline ends. The germline V gene has CDR1 SGHAT and CDR2 FQDESV (reference sequence). CDR3 protein: CASSLRRGSVGTEAFF. Written as DNA, the CDR3 is TGTGCCAGCAGCTTAAGGAGGGGGAGTGTAGGCACTGAAGCTTTCTTT.

The CDR3 DNA sequence: TGCAGCGTTACTATGGGCCTAGGCCAGCCCCAGCATTTT. Encoded protein: CSVTMGLGQPQHF. V and J are TRBV29-1 and TRBJ1-5, with D unclear. Trimming removed 5 bases from V and 7 bases from J, with 15 bases in between. Germline CDR1 and CDR2: SQVTM and ANQGSEA. The CDR3 has 13 residues.

This clone was recorded a few times. At the DNA level, this CDR3 is encoded by other sequences in the same sample as well. The chain carries TRBV30 and TRBJ1-1; unclear D gene. The CDR3 is made up of 12 amino acids. V was pared by 0 bases and J by 5 bases, with 7 bases between. Germline V gene lookup returns CDR1 GTSNPN and CDR2 SVGIG (reference sequence). This CDR3 reads CAWSVRATEAFF. In DNA form, the CDR3 reads TGTGCCTGGAGTGTAAGAGCAACTGAAGCTTTCTTT.

V and J are TRBV29-1 and TRBJ2-3; 8 positions agree with TRBD1. The germline V gene has CDR1 SQVTM and CDR2 ANQGSEA. V dropped 6 bases and J dropped 6; count of bases not matched to a gene: 11. The CDR3 loop spans 14 amino acids. CDR3 residues: CSVDPRQGTDTQYF. The CDR3, as DNA: TGCAGCGTAGACCCCCGACAGGGGACGGATACGCAGTATTTT.